The 9 T cell receptor beta chains listed next were all sequenced from one sample in a study of blood T cells in healthy people across ages. Through a sample-barcoded 5' primer and a J-beta primer mix, a second PCR was run for roughly 6 to 12 cycles. TCRdb re-derived calls from the 5' RACE reads in MiXCR, one entry per CDR3 protein. The table includes about 1.4 million distinct CDR3 sequences, approximately 60% detected once. The sample was blood. These receptors were obtained from a man aged 18 to 30 in good health.

This clonotype was recorded a few times. The V and J genes are TRBV7-9 and TRBJ1-4; D is unresolved. The V gene lost 3 bases and the J gene lost 0 bases, with 11 bases spanning the gap. CDR3 size: 16 residues. Germline V gene data show CDR1 as SEHNR and CDR2 as FQNEAQ (reference sequence). CDR3 residues: CASSFEVSSTNEKLFF. As DNA, the CDR3 is TGTGCCAGCAGCTTTGAAGTGTCTTCAACTAATGAAAAACTGTTTTTT.

The genes are TRBV2 and TRBJ1-6; TRBD1 aligns across 7 bases. V lost 10 bases to trimming and J lost 9 bases; unmatched junction nucleotides: 9. This CDR3 is built from 13 residues. Germline lookup yields CDR1 SNHLY and CDR2 FYNNEI. The CDR3 nucleotides read TGTGCCATCCCCAGGGGGTCGGGTTCACCCCTCCACTTT. It codes for CAIPRGSGSPLHF. Drawing the rest from reference TRBV2 and TRBJ1-6, the complete variable domain is EPEVTQTPSHQVTQMGQEVILRCVPISNHLYFYWYRQILGQKVEFLVSFYNNEISEKSEIFDDQFSVERPDGSNFTLKIRSTKLEDSAMYFCAIPRGSGSPLHFGNGTRLTVT.

This clonotype is a singleton in its sample. V is TRBV9 and J is TRBJ2-7, with unresolved D. Per the germline V gene, CDR1 is SGDLS and CDR2 is YYNGEE. V was shortened by 0 bases and J by 7 bases, with 23 bases between the two germline ends. The CDR3 runs 17 residues. The CDR3 sequence: CASSVGADNHFMGEQYF. The CDR3 DNA sequence: TGTGCCAGCAGCGTAGGGGCAGACAACCACTTCATGGGGGAGCAGTACTTC.

This chain joins TRBV2 and TRBJ2-7; D gene unclear. The V end lost 4 bases, the J end lost 0 bases, and 16 bases lay between the germline ends. CDR3 length: 16 amino acids. CDR1 and CDR2 (germline): SNHLY, FYNNEI. The CDR3 reads CASSGAPTTVSYEQYF. In nucleotides, the CDR3 is TGTGCCAGCAGTGGCGCTCCGACAACCGTCTCCTACGAGCAGTACTTC.

The rearrangement links TRBV4-3 to TRBJ2-3; TRBD2 might be the D (5 bases). From germline, CDR1 is LGHNA and CDR2 YSLEER. The CDR3 runs to 14 residues. V lost 1 base and J 0 bases, leaving 5 bases between the germline ends. As DNA, the CDR3 is TGCGCCAGCAGCCAAGGGACTAGCACAGATACGCAGTATTTT. Its translation is CASSQGTSTDTQYF.

The V and J genes are TRBV11-3 and TRBJ2-1, with TRBD1 matching 10 bases. From germline, CDR1 is SGHNT and CDR2 YENEEA. CDR3 length: 16 amino acids. V was pared by 5 bases and J by 5 bases, with 9 bases of the junction left unmatched. The CDR3 DNA reads TGTGCCAGCAGCGCCAGGGGGACAGGGGAGGACAATGAGCAGTTCTTC. Translating it yields CASSARGTGEDNEQFF.

In this sample, this clonotype turned up once. The chain combines TRBV25-1 with TRBJ1-4; D possibly corresponds to TRBD1 (5 bases). The CDR3 contains 15 residues. Germline CDR1 reads MGHDK; CDR2 reads SYGVNS. Trimming took 5 bases from V and 7 from J, leaving 17 bases between them. This chain's CDR3 is CASSFPRGNGEKLFF. The CDR3 region has the DNA TGTGCCAGCAGTTTCCCCCGGGGGAATGGTGAAAAACTGTTTTTT.

This clonotype came up a few times. This sequence joins TRBV4-2 and TRBJ2-3, with D unclear. The germline V gene encodes CDR1 LGHNA and CDR2 YNFKEQ. This CDR3 is 13 amino acids long. V lost 1 base to trimming and J lost 4 bases, with 6 bases between them. The CDR3 here is CASSQGRSDTQYF. The CDR3 DNA reads as TGTGCCAGCAGCCAAGGAAGGTCAGATACGCAGTATTTT.

The chain employs TRBV7-9 and TRBJ2-1, with D perhaps TRBD1 (5 bases). The germline V gene has CDR1 SEHNR and CDR2 FQNEAQ (reference sequence). This CDR3 is built from 12 residues. V was cut by 4 bases and J by 9 bases, with 10 bases left in between. CDR3 region: CASSWTRTEQFF. Written as DNA, the CDR3 is TGTGCCAGCAGCTGGACAAGGACTGAGCAGTTCTTC.